Shown below are 10 T cell receptor beta chains from a single sample sequenced in a study of spatial heterogeneity in lung cancer. TCRdb re-called the 5' RACE reads with MiXCR, one entry per CDR3 protein. The sample contains about 6,900 distinct CDR3 sequences, 3% to 4.5% of which appear only once. The time point denotes: sample taken at primary tumor resection. In each case, whole RNA from tumor, nontumor lung or frozen PBMC was sequenced unsorted. The sequencing used normal lung tissue next to the tumor, collected at surgery. The receptors originated from a female donor with early-stage non-small cell lung cancer.

This clonotype is medium-sized within its sample. Since the library was made to target alpha chains, this beta chain is a stray read and its abundance is not meaningful. CDR3 DNA: TGTGCCAGCAGTTTACAAGACACCTATGGCTACACCTTC. Its protein is CASSLQDTYGYTF. The V gene is TRBV28, the J gene TRBJ1-2; D is uncertain. Trimming removed 2 bases from V and 4 bases from J, with 8 bases in between. Germline-derived CDR1 and CDR2 are MDHEN and SYDVKM. The CDR3 has 13 residues.

In this sample, this clonotype turned up many times. Since it is a stray read in a library aimed at alpha chains, this beta chain has a size that is not meaningful. The genes are TRBV20-1 and TRBJ1-5, with TRBD1 as a possible D gene (6 bases). V was clipped by 5 bases and J by 7 bases, with 15 bases between them. The CDR3 has 13 residues. CDR1 is DFQATT, CDR2 SNEGSKA, per germline (reference sequence). This CDR3 is CSAAPVRGQPQHF. In nucleotides, the CDR3 is TGCAGTGCTGCCCCGGTCAGGGGCCAGCCCCAGCATTTT.

There are many counts of this clonotype. As an off-target read in a library built for alpha chains, this beta chain has a frequency of little significance. The J gene is TRBJ1-6, the V gene TRBV5-5; 7 nucleotides line up with TRBD1. With 4 bases clipped from V and 0 bases from J, the junction kept 10 bases outside the gene matches. CDR1 and CDR2 from the germline V gene are SGHKS and YYEKEE (reference sequence). This CDR3 has 18 residues. CDR3 protein: CASSLRDRSSSYNSPLHF. For the CDR3, the DNA is TGTGCCAGCAGCCTCCGGGACAGATCGAGCTCCTATAATTCACCCCTCCACTTT. The full variable domain, rest sourced from reference TRBV5-5 and TRBJ1-6, is DAGVTQSPTHLIKTRGQQVTLRCSPISGHKSVSWYQQVLGQGPQFIFQYYEKEERGRGNFPDRFSARQFPNYSSELNVNALLLGDSALYLCASSLRDRSSSYNSPLHFGNGTRLTVT.

This clonotype has ten or more counts. This beta chain is an unintended read in a library built for alpha chains; its size means little. The rearrangement joins TRBV7-4 to TRBJ2-7, with 11 bases matching TRBD2. The J segment lost 3 bases and the V segment lost 1 base, leaving 2 bases of the junction unmatched. CDR3 size: 15 residues. The germline V gene encodes CDR1 SGHVT and CDR2 SQSDAQ. The CDR3 bases are TGTGCCAGCAGCTTAGTTCTAGCGGGAGGCTACGAGCAGTACTTC. Translation gives CASSLVLAGGYEQYF.

This clonotype was recorded many times. An end of the junction differs from the germline gene, which may be a read error. This beta chain is a stray read from a library made for alpha chains; its abundance is not meaningful. The chain employs TRBV28 and TRBJ1-5; D unresolved. The CDR3 is 16 residues long. In germline, CDR1 is MDHEN, CDR2 SYDVKM. CDR3 residues: CVSSFWSGNSNQPQHF. CDR3 DNA sequence: TGTGTCAGCAGTTTCTGGTCGGGGAATAGCAATCAGCCCCAGCATTTT.

Judged by abundance, this clonotype is medium-sized. This beta chain is a stray read from a library made for alpha chains; its abundance is not meaningful. This chain uses TRBV7-9 with TRBJ1-2; D is possibly TRBD1 (5 bases). Per germline, CDR1 SEHNR and CDR2 FQNEAQ (reference sequence). CDR3 length equals 13 residues. Trimming shortened V by 6 bases and J by 7 bases, and 15 bases separated the two germline ends. The CDR3 region is CASSVIQVPGYTF. The CDR3 region has the DNA TGTGCCAGCAGTGTTATACAGGTGCCTGGCTACACCTTC.

About this clonotype itself: This beta chain slipped into a library made for alpha chains as a stray read, so its size is not meaningful. The chain links TRBV25-1 to TRBJ1-2, with D tentatively TRBD1 (5 bases). From germline, CDR1 is MGHDK and CDR2 SYGVNS. The CDR3 runs to 13 residues. Trimming left V 2 bases short and J 8 bases short, with 12 bases between. CDR3 region: CASSEVGRWGYTF. For the CDR3, the DNA is TGTGCCAGCAGTGAAGTGGGGCGTTGGGGCTACACCTTC.

By frequency in the sample, this clonotype is medium-sized. In a library made to pick up alpha chains, this beta chain is a stray read with a size that means little. The rearrangement joins TRBV28 to TRBJ1-2; D uncertain. The germline CDR1 and CDR2 sequences are MDHEN and SYDVKM. Trimming removed 4 bases at V and 2 bases at J, with 2 bases between. The CDR3 is made up of 11 amino acids. CDR3 in amino acids: CASSSNYGYTF. The CDR3 region has the DNA TGTGCCAGCAGTTCCAACTATGGCTACACCTTC.

This clonotype has at least ten counts. Being off target in a library aimed at alpha chains, this beta chain has a size of little meaning. This chain joins TRBV12-3 or TRBV12-4 and TRBJ1-1, with D uncertain. The CDR3 runs to 11 residues. Trimming removed 1 base at V and 13 bases at J, with 10 bases between. The DNA for the CDR3 is TGTGCCAGCAGTTTAGGCCCTAAAGGTTTCTTT. It encodes CASSLGPKGFF.

This clonotype was seen a few times. For a library built for alpha chains, this beta chain is a stray read; little rests on its size. This sequence joins TRBV28 and TRBJ1-5, with D possibly being TRBD1 (5 bases). Trimming removed 7 bases at V and 0 bases at J, with 10 bases between. Germline CDR1 reads MDHEN; CDR2 reads SYDVKM. CDR3 length: 14 amino acids. This chain's CDR3 is CASKGIYSNQPQHF. The CDR3 DNA sequence: TGTGCCAGCAAGGGGATTTATAGCAATCAGCCCCAGCATTTT.